This T cell receptor beta chain appears in the sequencing data of a study of cytomegalovirus exposure and HLA in healthy donors. Findings and limits, study-wide: A later analysis reportedly found that, within productive TCRs, an Asian-associated ancestry cluster had fewer N-insertions than the mean observed across the roughly 610 donors.

The CDR3 consists of 15 residues. Germline lookup yields CDR1 MNHEY and CDR2 SMNVEV (reference sequence). V was pared by 8 bases and J by 5 bases, with 14 bases of the junction left unmatched. On this clone: The target antigen is unknown.

PCR primers comprised 60 Vbeta and 13 Jbeta primers. Generated by immunoSEQ multiplex PCR, the TCRdb table keeps only in-frame clones and is missing some. The sample yields under 300,000 clones, 85% to 95% seen once. The origin of this receptor is a girl aged 2-15 years in good health and CMV-seronegative. J is TRBJ2-5 and V is TRBV27; 7 positions match TRBD2. The sequenced sample consisted of PBMCs. As DNA, the CDR3 is TGTGCCAGCTCCCCTGGGGGGGTGTCGCTCGAGACCCAGTACTTC. It specifies CASSPGGVSLETQYF.